This T cell receptor (beta chain) was retrieved from a study of response to subunit inactivated influenza vaccine. This clonotype was detected only a few times. TCRdb re-called the RT-PCR reads through MiXCR, storing one row per CDR3 protein. This table holds just under 550,000 distinct CDR3 sequences, less than 25% found once. The same data also went into a second study, on T cells expressing NK-cell markers. That source reports: Synthesis of TCR beta cDNA relied on 5'RACE template switching carrying UMIs. Specificity for HCMV among expanded NKG2C+ T cell clones was not established.

Here the sequenced sample was CD4+ T cells sorted from PBMCs, taken roughly 13 days after vaccination. This receptor was taken from a man aged 50 to 59 who received an inactivated influenza vaccine.

CDR3 protein: CASSTPAGELFF. The CDR3 bases are TGTGCCAGCAGCACACCTGCCGGGGAGCTGTTTTTT. The chain combines TRBV7-9 with TRBJ2-2; D gene ambiguous. Germline-derived CDR1 and CDR2 are SEHNR and FQNEAQ (reference sequence). The V end lost 5 bases, the J end lost 6 bases, and 7 bases lay between the germline ends. The CDR3 is 12 residues long.